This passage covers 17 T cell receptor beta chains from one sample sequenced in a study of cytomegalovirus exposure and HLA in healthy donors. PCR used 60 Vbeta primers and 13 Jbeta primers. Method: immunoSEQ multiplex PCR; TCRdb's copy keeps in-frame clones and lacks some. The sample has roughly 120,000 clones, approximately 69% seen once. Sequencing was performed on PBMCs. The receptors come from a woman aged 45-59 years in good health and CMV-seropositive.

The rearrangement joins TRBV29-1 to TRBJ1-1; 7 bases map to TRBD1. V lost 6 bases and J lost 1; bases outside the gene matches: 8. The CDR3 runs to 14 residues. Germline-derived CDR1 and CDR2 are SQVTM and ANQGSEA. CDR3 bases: TGCAGCGTCCTACAGGGGCTGGGGAACACTGAAGCTTTCTTT. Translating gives CSVLQGLGNTEAFF.

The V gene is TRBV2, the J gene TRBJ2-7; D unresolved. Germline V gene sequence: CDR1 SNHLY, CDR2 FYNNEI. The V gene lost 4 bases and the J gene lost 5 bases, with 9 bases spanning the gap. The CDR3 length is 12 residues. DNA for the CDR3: TGTGCCAGCAGTGTGGAGACGAACGAGCAGTACTTC. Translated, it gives CASSVETNEQYF. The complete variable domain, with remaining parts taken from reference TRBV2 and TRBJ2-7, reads EPEVTQTPSHQVTQMGQEVILRCVPISNHLYFYWYRQILGQKVEFLVSFYNNEISEKSEIFDDQFSVERPDGSNFTLKIRSTKLEDSAMYFCASSVETNEQYFGPGTRLTVT.

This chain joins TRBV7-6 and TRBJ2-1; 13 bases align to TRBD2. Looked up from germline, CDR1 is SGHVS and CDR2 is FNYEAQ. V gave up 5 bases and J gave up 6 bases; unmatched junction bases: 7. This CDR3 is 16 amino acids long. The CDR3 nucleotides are TGTGCCAGCAGCAAGACTAGCGGGGGGTACCCCAATGAGCAGTTCTTC. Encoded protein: CASSKTSGGYPNEQFF.

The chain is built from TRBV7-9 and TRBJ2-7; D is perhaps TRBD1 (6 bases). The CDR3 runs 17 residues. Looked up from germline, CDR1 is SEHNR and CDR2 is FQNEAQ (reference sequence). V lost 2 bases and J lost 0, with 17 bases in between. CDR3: CASSLIPGAGDSYEQYF. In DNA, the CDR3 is TGTGCCAGCAGCTTAATTCCTGGTGCAGGGGACTCCTACGAGCAGTACTTC.

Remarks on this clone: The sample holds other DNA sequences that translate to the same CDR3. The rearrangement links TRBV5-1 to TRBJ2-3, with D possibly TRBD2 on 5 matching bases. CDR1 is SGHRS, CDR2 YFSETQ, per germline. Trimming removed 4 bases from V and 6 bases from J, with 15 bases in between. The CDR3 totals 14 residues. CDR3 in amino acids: CASSLASGGDTQYF. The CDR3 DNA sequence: TGCGCCAGCAGCCTCGCCAGCGGCGGGGATACGCAGTATTTT.

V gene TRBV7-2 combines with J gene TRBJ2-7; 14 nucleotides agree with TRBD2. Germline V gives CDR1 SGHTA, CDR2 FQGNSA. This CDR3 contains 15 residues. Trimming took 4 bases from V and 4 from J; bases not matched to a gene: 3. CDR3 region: CASSYGTSGSYEQYF. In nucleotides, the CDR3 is TGTGCCAGCAGCTACGGGACTAGCGGGAGTTACGAGCAGTACTTC.

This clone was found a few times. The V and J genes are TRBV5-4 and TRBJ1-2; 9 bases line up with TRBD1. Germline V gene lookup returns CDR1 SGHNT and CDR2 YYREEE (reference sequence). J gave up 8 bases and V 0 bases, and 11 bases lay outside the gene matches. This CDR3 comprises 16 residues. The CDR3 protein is CASSLDSGGTGYGYTF. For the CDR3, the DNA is TGTGCCAGCAGCTTGGACAGCGGCGGGACAGGGTACGGCTACACCTTC.

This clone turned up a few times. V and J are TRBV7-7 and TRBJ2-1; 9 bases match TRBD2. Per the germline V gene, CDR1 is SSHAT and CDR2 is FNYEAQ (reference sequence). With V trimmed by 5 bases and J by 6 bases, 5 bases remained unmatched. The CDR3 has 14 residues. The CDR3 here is CASSPSGVSNEQFF. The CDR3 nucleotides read TGTGCCAGCAGCCCTAGCGGGGTCAGCAATGAGCAGTTCTTC. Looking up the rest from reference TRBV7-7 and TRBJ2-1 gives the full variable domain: GAGVSQSPRYKVTKRGQDVTLRCDPISSHATLYWYQQALGQGPEFLTYFNYEAQPDKSGLPSDRFSAERPEGSISTLTIQRTEQRDSAMYRCASSPSGVSNEQFFGPGTRLTVL.

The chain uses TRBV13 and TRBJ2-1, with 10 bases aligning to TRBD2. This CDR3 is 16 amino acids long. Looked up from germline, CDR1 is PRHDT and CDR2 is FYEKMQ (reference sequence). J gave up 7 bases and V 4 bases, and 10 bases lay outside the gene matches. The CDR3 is CASSSTTAGGRNEQFF. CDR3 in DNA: TGTGCCAGCAGCTCCACGACAGCGGGGGGGCGTAATGAGCAGTTCTTC.

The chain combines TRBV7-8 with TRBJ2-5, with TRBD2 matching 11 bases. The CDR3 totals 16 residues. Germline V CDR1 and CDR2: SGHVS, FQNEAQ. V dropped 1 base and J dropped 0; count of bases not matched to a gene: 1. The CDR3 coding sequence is TGTGCCAGCAGCTTAGGACTAGCGGGAAACCAAGAGACCCAGTACTTC. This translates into CASSLGLAGNQETQYF.

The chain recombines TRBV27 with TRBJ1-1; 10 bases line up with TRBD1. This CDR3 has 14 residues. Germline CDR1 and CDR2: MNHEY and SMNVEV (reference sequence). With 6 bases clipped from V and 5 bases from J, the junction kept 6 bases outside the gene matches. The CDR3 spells CASRETGGGTEAFF. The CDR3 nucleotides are TGTGCCAGCAGGGAGACAGGGGGCGGAACTGAAGCTTTCTTT.

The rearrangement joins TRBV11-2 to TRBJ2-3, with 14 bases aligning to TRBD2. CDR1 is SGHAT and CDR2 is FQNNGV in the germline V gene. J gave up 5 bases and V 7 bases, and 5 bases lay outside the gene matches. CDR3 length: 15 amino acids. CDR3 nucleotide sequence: TGTGCCAGCACCCCCGGGACTAGCGGGGGAGATACGCAGTATTTT. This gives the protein CASTPGTSGGDTQYF.

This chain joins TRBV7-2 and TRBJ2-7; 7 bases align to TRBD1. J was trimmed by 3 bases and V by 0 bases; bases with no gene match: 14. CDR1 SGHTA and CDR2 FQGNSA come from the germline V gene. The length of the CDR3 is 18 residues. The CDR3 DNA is TGTGCCAGCAGCTTAGCGAGCTTTACAGGGGTCAGTTTCTACGAGCAGTACTTC. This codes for CASSLASFTGVSFYEQYF.

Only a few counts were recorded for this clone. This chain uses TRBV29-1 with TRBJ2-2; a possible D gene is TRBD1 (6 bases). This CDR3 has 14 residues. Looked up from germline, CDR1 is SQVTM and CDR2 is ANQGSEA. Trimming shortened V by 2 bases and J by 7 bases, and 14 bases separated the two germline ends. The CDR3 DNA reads TGCAGCGTTGAAAAGTGGGGGCAGAGCGGGGAGCTGTTTTTT. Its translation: CSVEKWGQSGELFF.

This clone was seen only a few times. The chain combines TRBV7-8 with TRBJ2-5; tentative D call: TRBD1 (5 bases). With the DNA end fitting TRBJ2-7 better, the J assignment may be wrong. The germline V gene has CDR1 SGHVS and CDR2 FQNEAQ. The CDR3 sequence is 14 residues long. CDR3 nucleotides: TGTGCCAGCAGCTTTGACAGACTGGCCTACGAGCAGTACTTC. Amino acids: CASSFDRLAYEQYF.

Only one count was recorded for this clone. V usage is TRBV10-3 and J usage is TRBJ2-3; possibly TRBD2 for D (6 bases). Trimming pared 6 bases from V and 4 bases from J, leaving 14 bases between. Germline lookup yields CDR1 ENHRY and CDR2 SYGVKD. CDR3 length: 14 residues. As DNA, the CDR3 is TGTGCCATCAGCGGGACCGGGAGCCCAGATACGCAGTATTTT. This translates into CAISGTGSPDTQYF.

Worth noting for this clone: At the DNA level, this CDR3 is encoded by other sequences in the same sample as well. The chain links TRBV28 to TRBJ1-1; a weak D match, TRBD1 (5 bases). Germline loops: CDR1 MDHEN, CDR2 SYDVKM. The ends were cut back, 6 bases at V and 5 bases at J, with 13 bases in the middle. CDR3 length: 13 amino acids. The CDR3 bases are TGTGCCAGCAGGGGAACGGGGGGGACTGAAGCTTTCTTT. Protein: CASRGTGGTEAFF. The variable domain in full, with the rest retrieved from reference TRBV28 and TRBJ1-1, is DVKVTQSSRYLVKRTGEKVFLECVQDMDHENMFWYRQDPGLGLRLIYFSYDVKMKEKGDIPEGYSVSREKKERFSLILESASTNQTSMYLCASRGTGGTEAFFGQGTRLTVV.